The rows below give T cell receptor beta chains drawn from one sample of a study of shared clonotypes between healthy human individuals. Clones were read by immunoSEQ multiplex PCR, and TCRdb kept only the in-frame ones, dropping some. The data contain around 1.5 million clones, 95% to 99% of them singletons. The sequenced sample was naive CD4+ T cells sorted from blood. These receptors came from a man aged 25-45 years in good health. Each CDR3 is given with its conserved first and last residue. The D gene is left open where the match is weak. Clone size, where shown, is once, few, many, or a class for clones that have expanded.

>TRBJ2-2|TRBV6-5|NA|NA
TGTGCCAGCAGTCACCGCCGCCACAGTACCGGGGAGCTGTTTTTT
CASSHRRHSTGELFF
>TRBJ2-3|TRBV27|NA|NA
TGTGCCAGCTCACACTTCGATACGCAGTATTTT
CASSHFDTQYF
>TRBJ2-7|TRBV7-8|NA|TRBD1
TGTGCCAGCAGCTTAGGAGGACAGGGTACCTACGAGCAGTACTTC
CASSLGGQGTYEQYF
>TRBJ2-3|TRBV18|NA|NA
TGTGCCAGCTCACCAAGAACTAGCCGGGGTCCCACAGATACGCAGTATTTT
CASSPRTSRGPTDTQYF
>TRBJ2-5|TRBV5-3|NA|TRBD1
TGTGCCAGAAGTATCCGGGACAGGAGATTTCGGGAGACCCAGTACTTC
CARSIRDRRFRETQYF
>TRBJ2-3|TRBV27|NA|TRBD2
TGTGCCAGCAGTTCGGAACCGGGACTAGCCAGCACAGATACGCAGTATTTT
CASSSEPGLASTDTQYF
>TRBJ2-3|TRBV30|NA|NA
TGTGCCTGGAGTCCCGGGCTCCCGAAGGCAGATACGCAGTATTTT
CAWSPGLPKADTQYF
>TRBJ2-6|TRBV5-1|once|NA
TGCGCCAGCAGCTTGGTCCTGATGGGGGCTGGGGCCAACGTCCTGACTTTC
CASSLVLMGAGANVLTF
>TRBJ2-1|TRBV7-3|NA|NA
TGTGCCAGCAGCTTAAACAGGGAGGTCGGGCTCTACAATGAGCAGTTCTTC
CASSLNREVGLYNEQFF
>TRBJ2-5|TRBV19|NA|NA
TGTGCCAGTAGTATCGATCGTATTCAAGAGACCCAGTACTTC
CASSIDRIQETQYF
>TRBJ2-1|TRBV5-1|NA|TRBD2
TGCGCCAGCAGCTTGGCTCTCAGCGGGAGAAGGGATGAGCAGTTCTTC
CASSLALSGRRDEQFF
>TRBJ2-1|TRBV7-2|NA|TRBD1
TGTGCCAGCAGCTTAGGACAGGGGCCCGTCTACAATGAGCAGTTCTTC
CASSLGQGPVYNEQFF
>TRBJ2-3|TRBV7-8|NA|NA
TGTGCCAGCAGCCCCGAAAGGCCAGATACGCAGTATTTT
CASSPERPDTQYF
>TRBJ2-1|TRBV7-8|NA|NA
TGTGCCAGCAGCTTAACAGGGTTCAATGAGCAGTTCTTC
CASSLTGFNEQFF
>TRBJ2-5|TRBV15|NA|NA
TGTGCCACCAGCGCGGCGGGTCAAGAGACCCAGTACTTC
CATSAAGQETQYF
>TRBJ2-5|TRBV7-3|NA|NA
TGTGCCAGGTCCGGCGAGGGTAAGGAGACCCAGTACTTC
CARSGEGKETQYF
>TRBJ2-3|TRBV6-1|NA|NA
TGTGCCAGCAGTGTACAGCTATGGGGAACAGATACGCAGTATTTT
CASSVQLWGTDTQYF
>TRBJ2-3|TRBV15|NA|TRBD1
TGTGCCACCAGCAGATATACGGGACAGGGGGCAATTGCAGATACGCAGTATTTT
CATSRYTGQGAIADTQYF
>TRBJ2-3|TRBV4-3|NA|NA
TGCGCCAGCAGCCAAGTTCTAGCAGGAGTAGCAGATACGCAGTATTTT
CASSQVLAGVADTQYF
>TRBJ1-1|TRBV7-8|NA|NA
TGTGCCAGCAGCTCCCAGATCCGGGCTGAAGCTTTCTTT
CASSSQIRAEAFF
>TRBJ1-2|TRBV28|once|TRBD1
TGTGCCAGCAATGCAGGGGGGAACTATGGCTACACCTTC
CASNAGGNYGYTF
>TRBJ1-1|TRBV6-1|NA|NA
TGTGCCAGCAGCTACTGGGGTGGGGAGGAAGGGGCTTTCTTT
CASSYWGGEEGAFF
>TRBJ2-1|TRBV7-3|NA|TRBD2
TGTGCCAGCAGCTTAGGACTAGCGGGAATGGATGAGCAGTTCTTC
CASSLGLAGMDEQFF
>TRBJ2-1|TRBV5-4|NA|TRBD1
TGTGCCAGCAGCTTGGAGGGGGACAGGGACAATGAGCAGTTCTTC
CASSLEGDRDNEQFF
>TRBJ2-5|TRBV2|NA|NA
TGTGCCAGCAATAAGGGGAGAGTTCAAGAGACCCAGTACTTC
CASNKGRVQETQYF
>TRBJ2-1|TRBV5-1|NA|NA
TGCGCCAGCAGCTATCAGGGTTTCGGGTCCTACAATGAGCAGTTCTTC
CASSYQGFGSYNEQFF
>TRBJ2-1|TRBV14|NA|TRBD2
TGTGCCAGCAGCCAAACCGGTAGCGGGGTCCAGTTCTTC
CASSQTGSGVQFF
>TRBJ1-1|TRBV7-8|NA|NA
TGTGCCAGCAGCTTAGCGCTGGTCATGAACACTGAAGCTTTCTTT
CASSLALVMNTEAFF